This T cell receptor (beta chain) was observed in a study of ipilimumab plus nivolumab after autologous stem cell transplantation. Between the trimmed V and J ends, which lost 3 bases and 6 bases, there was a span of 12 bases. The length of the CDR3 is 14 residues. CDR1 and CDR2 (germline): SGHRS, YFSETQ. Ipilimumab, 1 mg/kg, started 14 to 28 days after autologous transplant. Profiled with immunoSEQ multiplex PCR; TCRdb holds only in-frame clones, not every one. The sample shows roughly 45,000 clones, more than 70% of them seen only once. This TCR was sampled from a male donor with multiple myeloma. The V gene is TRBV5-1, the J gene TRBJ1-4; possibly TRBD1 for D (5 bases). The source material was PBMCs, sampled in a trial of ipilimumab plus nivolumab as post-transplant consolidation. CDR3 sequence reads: CASSSGMGDEKLFF. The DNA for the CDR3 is TGCGCCAGCAGCTCCGGGATGGGGGATGAAAAACTGTTTTTT.